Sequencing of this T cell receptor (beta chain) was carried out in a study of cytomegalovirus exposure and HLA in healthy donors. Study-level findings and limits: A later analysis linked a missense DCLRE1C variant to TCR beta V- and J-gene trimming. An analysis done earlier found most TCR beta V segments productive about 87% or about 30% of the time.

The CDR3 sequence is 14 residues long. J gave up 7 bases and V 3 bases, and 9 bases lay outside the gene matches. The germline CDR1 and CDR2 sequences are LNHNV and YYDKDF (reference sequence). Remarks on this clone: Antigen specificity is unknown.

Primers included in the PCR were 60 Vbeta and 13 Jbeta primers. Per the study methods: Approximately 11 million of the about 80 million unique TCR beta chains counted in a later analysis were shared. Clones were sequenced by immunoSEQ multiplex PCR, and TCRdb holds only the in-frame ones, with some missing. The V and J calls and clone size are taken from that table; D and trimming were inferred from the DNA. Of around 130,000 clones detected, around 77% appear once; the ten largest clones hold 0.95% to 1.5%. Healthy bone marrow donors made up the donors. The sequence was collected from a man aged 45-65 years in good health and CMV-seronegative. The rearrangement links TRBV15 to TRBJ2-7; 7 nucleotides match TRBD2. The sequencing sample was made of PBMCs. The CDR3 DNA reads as TGTGCCACCAGCAGCGATGGCGGGAGAGGTGAGCAGTACTTC. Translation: CATSSDGGRGEQYF.